A single sample gave rise to the 23 T cell receptor beta chains below, sequenced in a study of cytomegalovirus exposure and HLA in healthy donors (dated by TCRdb to the late 2010s). Receptors were amplified or captured by the immunoSEQ multiplex PCR assay. A mixture of 60 forward primers for TCR Vbeta segments and 13 reverse primers for TCR Jbeta segments was used in the multiplex PCR. TCRdb stores this immuneACCESS table with in-frame sequences only. Part of the clones is absent; in the studies checked, under half of the shortfall reflects unresolved V genes, and no reason is known for the rest. In this sample's table one finds tens of thousands of clones. Approximately 10% of the sample belongs to the ten largest clones. The sequenced sample was PBMCs. These receptors came from a woman between 50 and 59 years old in good health and CMV-seropositive.

V is TRBV30 and J is TRBJ1-1, with D uncertain. There are 13 residues in the CDR3. The V end was cut by 2 bases, the J end by 3 bases, with 10 bases between. Germline V gene sequence: CDR1 GTSNPN, CDR2 SVGIG (reference sequence). CDR3 in DNA: TGTGCCTGGAGTCCGGCCGGGGACACTGAAGCTTTCTTT. Its translation: CAWSPAGDTEAFF.

The chain links TRBV5-6 to TRBJ1-1; 8 positions match TRBD1. This CDR3 comprises 15 residues. Germline V gene data show CDR1 as SGHDT and CDR2 as YYEEEE. The junction had 7 bases not matched to a gene; V was cut back by 2 bases and J by 4 bases. CDR3 sequence reads: CASSFILTGGTEAFF. The CDR3 DNA reads as TGTGCCAGCAGCTTTATACTCACAGGGGGCACTGAAGCTTTCTTT.

The V call is TRBV7-9, the J call TRBJ2-3; D might be TRBD2 (5 bases). Germline values: CDR1 SEHNR, CDR2 FQNEAQ (reference sequence). The CDR3 consists of 15 residues. Trimming removed 5 bases from V and 3 bases from J, with 15 bases in between. The CDR3 nucleotides read TGTGCCAGCAGCCCCCTCGGTCGCGGGACAGATACGCAGTATTTT. Translated: CASSPLGRGTDTQYF.

As for this clone: Other nucleotide sequences from this sample produce the same CDR3. The rearrangement links TRBV5-4 to TRBJ2-7; a possible D gene is TRBD1 (5 bases). Trimming pared 3 bases from V and 4 bases from J, leaving 11 bases between. CDR1 and CDR2 from the germline V gene are SGHNT and YYREEE (reference sequence). The CDR3 covers 13 residues. This CDR3 is CASSWGDSYEQYF. The DNA for the CDR3 is TGTGCCAGCAGCTGGGGCGACAGTTACGAGCAGTACTTC.

This chain uses TRBV6-5 with TRBJ2-7; perhaps TRBD1 as D (6 bases). The CDR3 is 15 residues long. The V gene's germline CDR1 is MNHEY and CDR2 SVGAGI. V lost 8 bases to trimming and J lost 3 bases, with 20 bases between them. The CDR3: CASRPASQGLYEQYF. The CDR3, as DNA: TGTGCCAGCCGACCGGCGAGCCAGGGGCTCTACGAGCAGTACTTC.

The V gene is TRBV7-2, the J gene TRBJ1-2; D is uncertain. Trimming shortened V by 0 bases and J by 2 bases, and 4 bases separated the two germline ends. The V gene's germline CDR1 is SGHTA and CDR2 FQGNSA. This CDR3 has 13 residues. The CDR3 here is CASSLASNYGYTF. CDR3 DNA sequence: TGTGCCAGCAGCTTAGCTTCAAACTATGGCTACACCTTC.

The chain is built from TRBV6-5 and TRBJ2-1, with 10 bases matching TRBD2. The ends lost 0 bases at V and 6 bases at J; junction bases unmatched: 2. Looked up from germline, CDR1 is MNHEY and CDR2 is SVGAGI. This CDR3 spans 15 amino acids. Here the CDR3 DNA reads TGTGCCAGCAGTTACTCGAGCGGGAGGGCCAATGAGCAGTTCTTC. This gives the protein CASSYSSGRANEQFF.

The chain uses TRBV4-1 and TRBJ1-2; unclear D gene. Germline CDR1 MGHRA, CDR2 YSYEKL. Trimming pared 4 bases from V and 0 bases from J, leaving 12 bases between. The CDR3 loop spans 15 amino acids. CDR3 amino acids: CASSPGRGTNYGYTF. CDR3 nucleotides: TGCGCCAGCAGCCCTGGGCGGGGAACTAACTATGGCTACACCTTC.

The V gene is TRBV2, the J gene TRBJ2-5; D might be TRBD1 (5 bases). The V gene's germline CDR1 is SNHLY and CDR2 FYNNEI. The CDR3 has 14 amino acids. Trimming pared 2 bases from V and 4 bases from J, leaving 11 bases between. Here the CDR3 reads CASSERSGIETQYF. The CDR3 region has the DNA TGTGCCAGCAGTGAACGGTCAGGGATAGAGACCCAGTACTTC.

This chain joins TRBV2 and TRBJ2-2; 7 bases match TRBD1. From germline, CDR1 is SNHLY and CDR2 FYNNEI. The ends lost 6 bases at V and 3 bases at J; junction bases unmatched: 7. This CDR3 spans 15 amino acids. CDR3 sequence: CASRLGTVDTGELFF. CDR3 DNA: TGTGCCAGCAGGCTCGGGACAGTTGACACCGGGGAGCTGTTTTTT.

The chain joins TRBV7-9 to TRBJ2-5; tentative D call: TRBD2 (5 bases). Matching the DNA end better, TRBJ2-7 makes the J call doubtful. Per the germline V gene, CDR1 is SEHNR and CDR2 is FQNEAQ (reference sequence). The length of the CDR3 is 15 residues. The CDR3 DNA is TGTGCCAGCAGCTTACCCCACCGGACTCTTTACGAGCAGTACTTC. Translation: CASSLPHRTLYEQYF.

The J gene is TRBJ1-2, the V gene TRBV2; D possibly corresponds to TRBD1 (6 bases). The CDR3 sequence is 13 residues long. V lost 6 bases and J 2 bases, leaving 10 bases between the germline ends. Germline V gene lookup returns CDR1 SNHLY and CDR2 FYNNEI. CDR3: CASSKDRNYGYTF. In DNA, the CDR3 is TGTGCCAGCAGCAAGGACAGAAACTATGGCTACACCTTC. Full variable domain (rest looked up from reference TRBV2 and TRBJ1-2): EPEVTQTPSHQVTQMGQEVILRCVPISNHLYFYWYRQILGQKVEFLVSFYNNEISEKSEIFDDQFSVERPDGSNFTLKIRSTKLEDSAMYFCASSKDRNYGYTFGSGTRLTVV.

The chain recombines TRBV5-6 with TRBJ2-2; 7 nucleotides align to TRBD1. V shed 4 bases, J shed 3 bases, and the junction held 15 bases outside the gene matches. Germline V lookup: CDR1 SGHDT, CDR2 YYEEEE. The length of the CDR3 is 18 residues. The CDR3 is CASSRAGSLRGYTGELFF. DNA of the CDR3: TGTGCCAGCAGCCGAGCTGGCAGCCTCAGGGGGTACACCGGGGAGCTGTTTTTT.

This chain joins TRBV5-1 and TRBJ2-3; 11 nucleotides agree with TRBD2. The ends lost 2 bases at V and 4 bases at J; junction bases unmatched: 9. Germline CDR1 SGHRS, CDR2 YFSETQ. The CDR3 consists of 17 residues. The CDR3 nucleotides read TGCGCCAGCAGCTTCGGACTAGCGGGTGCGTCGGCAGATACGCAGTATTTT. It translates to CASSFGLAGASADTQYF.

The chain has TRBV19 and TRBJ2-3; D perhaps matches TRBD2 (7 bases). This CDR3 comprises 17 residues. With 1 base removed from V and 6 bases from J, the gap between germline ends came to 20 bases. Germline values: CDR1 LNHDA, CDR2 SQIVND (reference sequence). CDR3 bases: TGTGCCAGTAGTATAGGGACACGGGGGGCCGGTCCGGATACGCAGTATTTT. Translated, it gives CASSIGTRGAGPDTQYF.

The J gene is TRBJ2-7, the V gene TRBV28, with D possibly TRBD1 on 7 matching bases. Germline loops: CDR1 MDHEN, CDR2 SYDVKM. The CDR3 sequence is 17 residues long. Trimming cost V 6 bases and J 0 bases, with 21 bases left between them. This CDR3 reads CASRGTRRGLASYEQYF. In DNA, the CDR3 is TGTGCCAGCAGGGGGACCAGGAGGGGGCTGGCCTCCTACGAGCAGTACTTC.

The rearrangement joins TRBV4-3 to TRBJ2-1; 10 bases fit TRBD1. This CDR3 spans 17 amino acids. The V and J ends lost 1 base and 4 bases, in that order; junction bases with no gene match: 7. The germline CDR1 and CDR2 sequences are LGHNA and YSLEER. The CDR3 nucleotides are TGCGCCAGCAGCCAAGGGGACAGGGGAGAGGGTTACAATGAGCAGTTCTTC. This codes for CASSQGDRGEGYNEQFF.

On this clone: Mismatch with germline at one junction end may stem from a read error. The rearrangement links TRBV9 to TRBJ2-7; TRBD2 agrees at 10 bases. The germline V gene has CDR1 SGDLS and CDR2 YYNGEE. The CDR3 spans 15 residues. The CDR3 sequence: CAGSVASGSPYEQYF. The CDR3, as DNA: TGTGCCGGCAGCGTGGCTAGCGGGAGCCCTTACGAGCAGTACTTC.

The genes are TRBV5-4 and TRBJ2-7; D is possibly TRBD1 (6 bases). The germline V gene has CDR1 SGHNT and CDR2 YYREEE (reference sequence). Trimming removed 2 bases at V and 3 bases at J, with 9 bases between. CDR3 length: 13 amino acids. The CDR3 reads CASSFSGDYEQYF. The CDR3 DNA reads as TGTGCCAGCAGCTTTTCAGGGGACTACGAGCAGTACTTC.

The genes are TRBV19 and TRBJ2-1, with TRBD1 matching 9 bases. The germline gives CDR1 LNHDA, CDR2 SQIVND (reference sequence). This CDR3 contains 14 residues. V shed 7 bases, J shed 7 bases, and the junction held 8 bases outside the gene matches. As DNA, the CDR3 is TGTGCCAGTAAGGGGGGACAGGGATTAAATGAGCAGTTCTTC. The encoded protein is CASKGGQGLNEQFF.

V usage is TRBV6-1 and J usage is TRBJ2-7, with 7 bases lining up with TRBD1. In germline, CDR1 is MNHNS, CDR2 SASEGT. V trimming: 4 bases; J trimming: 4 bases; junction bases outside the gene matches: 4. This CDR3 is built from 13 residues. The CDR3 protein is CASSGRQGYEQYF. In DNA, the CDR3 is TGTGCCAGCAGTGGTCGACAGGGATACGAGCAGTACTTC.

V gene TRBV11-2 combines with J gene TRBJ1-5; D is unclear. The CDR3 extends over 13 amino acids. V was clipped by 3 bases and J by 7 bases, with 10 bases between them. From germline, CDR1 is SGHAT and CDR2 FQNNGV. The CDR3 bases are TGTGCCAGCAGCTTGGGAGTGTCCCAGCCCCAGCATTTT. Translated, it gives CASSLGVSQPQHF.

The chain uses TRBV6-5 and TRBJ2-7; TRBD2 matches at 16 bases. Trimming at V came to 5 bases and at J to 6 bases, leaving 4 bases not matched to a gene. Germline assignment: CDR1 MNHEY and CDR2 SVGAGI. The CDR3 sequence is 15 residues long. As DNA, the CDR3 is TGTGCCAGCAGTCCTGGGACTAGCGGGGGGGGCGAGCAGTACTTC. It codes for CASSPGTSGGGEQYF.